This paragraph covers one TCR beta chain sequence. Antigen specificity is unknown. Lacking the conserved final phenylalanine or tryptophan, this CDR3 likely reflects a read error. This record belongs to a study of regulatory T cells in long-lasting Graves disease. Study-wide context: The term persistent Graves' disease signified upward of 5 years on antithyroid drugs with positive TSH receptor antibodies. Overall study findings and caveats: Patients with persistent disease showed a bias toward TRBV28, TRBJ1-2 and TRBJ2-5. Lower TCR diversity characterized persistent Graves' patients relative to newly diagnosed patients. No thyroid tissue was studied; the work used peripheral blood only.

TCR beta libraries were built with iRepertoire HTBI primers and Arm-PCR of CDR3 regions. TCRdb re-called the multiplex PCR reads through MiXCR, storing one row per CDR3 protein. This sample yields fewer than 450,000 distinct CDR3 sequences, of which 20% to 30% are seen a single time; about 27% belongs to the top ten. CDR1 MGHDK and CDR2 SYGVNS come from the germline V gene. J lost 7 bases, V lost 8 bases, and 12 bases had no gene match. CDR3 size: 15 residues. The time point here: persistent/refractory GD, antithyroid drugs over 5 years with positive TRAb. Researchers made the TCR library from RNA that was extracted from PBMCs.

This chain joins TRBV25-1 and TRBJ2-7, with 12 bases identical to TRBD2. The sample was peripheral blood mononuclear cells (PBMCs), taken when the disease was refractory, from a patient treated with antithyroid drugs. The source of this sequence is a female donor with Graves disease. CDR3: CASAKTSGSSWEQYS. In nucleotides, the CDR3 is TGTGCCAGCGCAAAGACTAGCGGGAGCTCGTGGGAGCAGTACTCC.